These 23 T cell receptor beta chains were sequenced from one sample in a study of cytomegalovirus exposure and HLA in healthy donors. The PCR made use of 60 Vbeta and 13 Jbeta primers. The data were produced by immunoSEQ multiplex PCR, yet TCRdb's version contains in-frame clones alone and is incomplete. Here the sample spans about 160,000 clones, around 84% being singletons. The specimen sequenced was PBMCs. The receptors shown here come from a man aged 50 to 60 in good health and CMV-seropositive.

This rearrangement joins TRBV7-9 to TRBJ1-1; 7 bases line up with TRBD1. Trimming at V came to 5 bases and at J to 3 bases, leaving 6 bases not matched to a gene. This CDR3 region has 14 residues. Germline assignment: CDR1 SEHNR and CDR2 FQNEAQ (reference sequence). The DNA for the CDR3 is TGTGCCAGCAGCCCAGGGGACAGCTACACTGAAGCTTTCTTT. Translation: CASSPGDSYTEAFF.

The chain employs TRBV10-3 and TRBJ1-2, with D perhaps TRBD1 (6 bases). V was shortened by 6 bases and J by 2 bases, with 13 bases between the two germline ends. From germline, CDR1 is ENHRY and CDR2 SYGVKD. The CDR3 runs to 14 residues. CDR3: CAISPDRPNYGYTF. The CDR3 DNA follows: TGTGCCATCAGCCCCGACAGGCCAAACTATGGCTACACCTTC.

The CDR3 sequence is CASSTIATNEKLFF. Written as DNA, the CDR3 is TGTGCCAGTAGCACTATTGCAACTAATGAAAAACTGTTTTTT. The chain employs TRBV19 and TRBJ1-4; D call uncertain. There are 14 residues in the CDR3. Germline CDR1 reads LNHDA; CDR2 reads SQIVND (reference sequence). V was cut by 6 bases and J by 0 bases, with 8 bases left in between. Supplemented by reference TRBV19 and TRBJ1-4, the full variable domain reads DGGITQSPKYLFRKEGQNVTLSCEQNLNHDAMYWYRQDPGQGLRLIYYSQIVNDFQKGDIAEGYSVSREKKESFPLTVTSAQKNPTAFYLCASSTIATNEKLFFGSGTQLSVL.

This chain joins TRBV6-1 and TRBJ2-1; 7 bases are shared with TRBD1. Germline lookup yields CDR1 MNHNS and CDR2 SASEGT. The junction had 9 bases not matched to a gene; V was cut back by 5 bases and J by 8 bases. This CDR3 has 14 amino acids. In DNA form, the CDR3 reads TGTGCCAGCAGTACCTACTCAGGGGGAGATGAGCAGTTCTTC. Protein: CASSTYSGGDEQFF.

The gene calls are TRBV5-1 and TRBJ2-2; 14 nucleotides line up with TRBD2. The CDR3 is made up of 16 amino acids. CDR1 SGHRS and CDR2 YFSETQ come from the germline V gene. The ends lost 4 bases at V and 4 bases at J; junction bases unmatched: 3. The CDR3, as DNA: TGCGCCAGCAGCCCTGGACTAGCGGGGGGCACCGGGGAGCTGTTTTTT. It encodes CASSPGLAGGTGELFF.

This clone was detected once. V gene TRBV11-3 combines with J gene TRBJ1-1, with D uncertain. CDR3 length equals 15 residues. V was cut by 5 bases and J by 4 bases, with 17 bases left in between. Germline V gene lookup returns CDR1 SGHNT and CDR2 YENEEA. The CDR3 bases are TGTGCCAGCAGCCCAGCGGGCATGGGTTCCACTGAAGCTTTCTTT. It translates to CASSPAGMGSTEAFF.

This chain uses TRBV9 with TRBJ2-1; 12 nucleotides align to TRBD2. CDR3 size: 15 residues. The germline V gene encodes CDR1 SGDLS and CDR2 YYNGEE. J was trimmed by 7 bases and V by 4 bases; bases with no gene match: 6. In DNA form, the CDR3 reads TGTGCCAGCAGCTACGGACTAGCGGGAAGAAATGAGCAGTTCTTC. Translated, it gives CASSYGLAGRNEQFF.

The CDR3 spells CASSVDGGNTEAFF. The CDR3 region has the DNA TGTGCCAGCAGCGTAGACGGGGGGAACACTGAAGCTTTCTTT. The chain recombines TRBV9 with TRBJ1-1; D may be TRBD1 (5 bases). CDR1 and CDR2 from the germline V gene are SGDLS and YYNGEE. V was trimmed by 0 bases and J by 1 base, leaving 7 bases between them. This CDR3 spans 14 amino acids.

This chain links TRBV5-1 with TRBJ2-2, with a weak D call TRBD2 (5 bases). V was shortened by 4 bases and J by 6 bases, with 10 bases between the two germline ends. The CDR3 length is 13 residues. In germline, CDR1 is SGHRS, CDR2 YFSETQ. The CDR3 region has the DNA TGCGCCAGCAGCCCCGGGGATTCCGGGGAGCTGTTTTTT. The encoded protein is CASSPGDSGELFF.

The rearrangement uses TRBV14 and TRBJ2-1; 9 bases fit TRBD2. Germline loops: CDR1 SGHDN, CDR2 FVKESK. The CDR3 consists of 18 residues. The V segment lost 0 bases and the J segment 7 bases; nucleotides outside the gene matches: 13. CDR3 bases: TGTGCCAGCAGCCAAGATTCCCTCGCTAGCGGGATTAAGAATGAGCAGTTCTTC. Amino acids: CASSQDSLASGIKNEQFF.

CDR3 bases: TGTGCCAGCAGCGCGAAATCCGTTCCCTACGAGCAGTACTTC. This translates into CASSAKSVPYEQYF. This chain uses TRBV5-5 with TRBJ2-7; D gene uncertain. The CDR3 is made up of 14 amino acids. Trimming pared 4 bases from V and 2 bases from J, leaving 13 bases between. Germline V gene sequence: CDR1 SGHKS, CDR2 YYEKEE (reference sequence).

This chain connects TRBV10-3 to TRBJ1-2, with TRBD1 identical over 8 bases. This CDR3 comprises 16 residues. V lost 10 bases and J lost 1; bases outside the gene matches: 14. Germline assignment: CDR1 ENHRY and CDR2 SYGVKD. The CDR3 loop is CASQTGDSLNNYGYTF. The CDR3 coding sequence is TGTGCCAGCCAGACAGGGGACTCCCTTAATAACTATGGCTACACCTTC.

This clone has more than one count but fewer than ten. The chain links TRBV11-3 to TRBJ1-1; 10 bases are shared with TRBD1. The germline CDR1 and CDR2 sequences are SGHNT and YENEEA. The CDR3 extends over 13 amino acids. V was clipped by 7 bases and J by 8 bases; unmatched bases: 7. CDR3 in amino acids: CASTVRDRGEAFF. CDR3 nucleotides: TGTGCCAGCACCGTCCGGGACAGGGGCGAAGCTTTCTTT.

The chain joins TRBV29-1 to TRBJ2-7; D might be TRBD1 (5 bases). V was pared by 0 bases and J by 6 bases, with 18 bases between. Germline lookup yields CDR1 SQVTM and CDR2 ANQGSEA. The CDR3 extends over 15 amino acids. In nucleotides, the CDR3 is TGCAGCGTTGAAGATGGATTGGGGCAGGGAACCGAGCAGTACTTC. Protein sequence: CSVEDGLGQGTEQYF.

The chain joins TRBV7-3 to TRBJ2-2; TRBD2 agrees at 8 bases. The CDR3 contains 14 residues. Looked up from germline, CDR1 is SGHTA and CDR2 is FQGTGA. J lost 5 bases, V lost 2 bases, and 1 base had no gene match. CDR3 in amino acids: CASSLGTSTGELFF. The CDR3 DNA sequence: TGTGCCAGCAGCTTAGGGACTAGTACCGGGGAGCTGTTTTTT.

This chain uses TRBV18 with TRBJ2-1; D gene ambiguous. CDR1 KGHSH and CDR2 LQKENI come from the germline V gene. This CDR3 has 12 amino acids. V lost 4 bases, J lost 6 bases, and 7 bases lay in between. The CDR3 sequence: CASSLRVNEQFF. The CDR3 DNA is TGTGCCAGCTCACTCCGGGTCAATGAGCAGTTCTTC.

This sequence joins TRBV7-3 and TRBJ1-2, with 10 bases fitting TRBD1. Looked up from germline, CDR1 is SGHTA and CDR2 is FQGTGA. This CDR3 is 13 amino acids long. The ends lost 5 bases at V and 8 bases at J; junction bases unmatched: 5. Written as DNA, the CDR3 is TGTGCCAGCAGCCAAGAGACAGGGGGCGGCTACACCTTC. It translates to CASSQETGGGYTF.

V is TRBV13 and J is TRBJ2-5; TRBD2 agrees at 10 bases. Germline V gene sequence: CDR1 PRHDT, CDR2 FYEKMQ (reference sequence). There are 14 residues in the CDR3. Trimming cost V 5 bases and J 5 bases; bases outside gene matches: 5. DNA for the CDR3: TGTGCCAGCAGCCCAGCGGGGGGGCTGGAGACCCAGTACTTC. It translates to CASSPAGGLETQYF.

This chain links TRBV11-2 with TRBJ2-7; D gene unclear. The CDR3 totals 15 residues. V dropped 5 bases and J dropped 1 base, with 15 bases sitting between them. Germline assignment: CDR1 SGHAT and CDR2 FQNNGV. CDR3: CASSPHSAVSYEQYF. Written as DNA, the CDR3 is TGTGCCAGCAGCCCCCATTCCGCAGTGTCCTACGAGCAGTACTTC.

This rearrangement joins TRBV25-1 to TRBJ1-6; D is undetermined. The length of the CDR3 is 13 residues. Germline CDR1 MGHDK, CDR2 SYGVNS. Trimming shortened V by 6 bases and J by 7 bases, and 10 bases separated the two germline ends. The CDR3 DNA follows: TGTGCCAGCAGCCCGGGGTTGAATTCACCCCTCCACTTT. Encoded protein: CASSPGLNSPLHF. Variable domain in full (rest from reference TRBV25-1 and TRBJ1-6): EADIYQTPRYLVIGTGKKITLECSQTMGHDKMYWYQQDPGMELHLIHYSYGVNSTEKGDLSSESTVSRIRTEHFPLTLESARPSHTSQYLCASSPGLNSPLHFGNGTRLTVT.

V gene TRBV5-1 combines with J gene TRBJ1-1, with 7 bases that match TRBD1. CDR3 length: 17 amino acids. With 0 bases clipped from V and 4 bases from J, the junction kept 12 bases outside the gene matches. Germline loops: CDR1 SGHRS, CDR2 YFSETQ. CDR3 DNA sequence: TGCGCCAGCAGCTTGGGAGGGGGCTTCGGTCCCGGCACTGAAGCTTTCTTT. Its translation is CASSLGGGFGPGTEAFF.

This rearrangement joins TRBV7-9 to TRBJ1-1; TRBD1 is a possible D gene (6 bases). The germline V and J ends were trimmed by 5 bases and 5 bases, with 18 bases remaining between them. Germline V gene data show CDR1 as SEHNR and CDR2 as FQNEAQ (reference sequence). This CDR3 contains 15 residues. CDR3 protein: CASSISPRGGTEAFF. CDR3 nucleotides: TGTGCCAGCAGCATTTCCCCCAGGGGTGGGACTGAAGCTTTCTTT. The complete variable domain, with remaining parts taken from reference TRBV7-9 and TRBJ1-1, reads DTGVSQNPRHKITKRGQNVTFRCDPISEHNRLYWYRQTLGQGPEFLTYFQNEAQLEKSRLLSDRFSAERPKGSFSTLEIQRTEQGDSAMYLCASSISPRGGTEAFFGQGTRLTVV.

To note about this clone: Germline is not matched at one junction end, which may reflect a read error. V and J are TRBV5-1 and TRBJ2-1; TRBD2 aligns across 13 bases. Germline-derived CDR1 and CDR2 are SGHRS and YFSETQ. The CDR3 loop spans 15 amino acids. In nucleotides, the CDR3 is TGCGCCAGCAGATGGACTAGCGGGAGATACAGTGAGCAGTTCTTC. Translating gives CASRWTSGRYSEQFF.